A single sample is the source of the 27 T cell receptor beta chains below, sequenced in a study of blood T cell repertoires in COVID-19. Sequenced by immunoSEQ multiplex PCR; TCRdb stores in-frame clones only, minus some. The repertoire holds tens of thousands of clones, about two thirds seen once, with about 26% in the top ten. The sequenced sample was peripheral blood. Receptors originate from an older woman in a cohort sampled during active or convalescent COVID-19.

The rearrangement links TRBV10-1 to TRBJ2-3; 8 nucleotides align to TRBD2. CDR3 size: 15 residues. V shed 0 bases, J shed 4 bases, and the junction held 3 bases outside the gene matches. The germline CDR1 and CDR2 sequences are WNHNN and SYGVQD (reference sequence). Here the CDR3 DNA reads TGCGCCAGCAGTGAGTCTGGCGGGGGGTCAGATACGCAGTATTTT. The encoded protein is CASSESGGGSDTQYF.

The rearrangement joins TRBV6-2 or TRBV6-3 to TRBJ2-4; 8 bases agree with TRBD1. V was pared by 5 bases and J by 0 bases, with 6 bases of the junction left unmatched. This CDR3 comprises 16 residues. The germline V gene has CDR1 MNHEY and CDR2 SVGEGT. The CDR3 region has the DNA TGTGCCAGCAGTCCCCGGACAGGGCTAGCCAAAAACATTCAGTACTTC. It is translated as CASSPRTGLAKNIQYF.

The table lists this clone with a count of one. CDR3 loop: CASSQDGGRQGVYGEKLFF. CDR3 coding DNA: TGTGCCAGCAGCCAAGACGGTGGGAGACAGGGGGTGTACGGTGAAAAACTGTTTTTT. The V call is TRBV4-2, the J call TRBJ1-4; the match to TRBD1 covers 9 bases. The CDR3 is 19 amino acids. J was trimmed by 7 bases and V by 0 bases; bases with no gene match: 15. From germline, CDR1 is LGHNA and CDR2 YNFKEQ.

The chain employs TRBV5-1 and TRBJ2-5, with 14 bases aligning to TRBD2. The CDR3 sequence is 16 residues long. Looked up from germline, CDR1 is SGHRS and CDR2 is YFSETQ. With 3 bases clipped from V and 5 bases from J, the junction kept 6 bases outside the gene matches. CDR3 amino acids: CASSWTSGGPRETQYF. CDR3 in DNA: TGCGCCAGCAGCTGGACTAGCGGGGGGCCCCGGGAGACCCAGTACTTC.

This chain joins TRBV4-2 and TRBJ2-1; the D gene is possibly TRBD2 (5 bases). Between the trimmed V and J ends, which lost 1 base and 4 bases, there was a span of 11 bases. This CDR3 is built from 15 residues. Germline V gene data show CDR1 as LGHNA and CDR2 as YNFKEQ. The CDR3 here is CASSQALAWYNEQFF. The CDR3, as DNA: TGTGCCAGCAGCCAAGCCCTAGCCTGGTACAATGAGCAGTTCTTC.

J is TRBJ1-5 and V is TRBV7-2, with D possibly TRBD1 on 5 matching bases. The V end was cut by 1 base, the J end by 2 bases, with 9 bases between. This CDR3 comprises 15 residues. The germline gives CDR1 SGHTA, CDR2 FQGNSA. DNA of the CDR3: TGTGCCAGCAGCTTAGACGGGGGGGGCAATCAGCCCCAGCATTTT. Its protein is CASSLDGGGNQPQHF.

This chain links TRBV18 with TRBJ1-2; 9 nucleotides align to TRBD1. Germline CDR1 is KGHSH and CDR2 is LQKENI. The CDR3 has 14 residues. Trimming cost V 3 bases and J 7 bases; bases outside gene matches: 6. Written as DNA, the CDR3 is TGTGCCAGCTCACCGGGACAGGGTTATCCTGGCTACACCTTC. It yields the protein CASSPGQGYPGYTF.

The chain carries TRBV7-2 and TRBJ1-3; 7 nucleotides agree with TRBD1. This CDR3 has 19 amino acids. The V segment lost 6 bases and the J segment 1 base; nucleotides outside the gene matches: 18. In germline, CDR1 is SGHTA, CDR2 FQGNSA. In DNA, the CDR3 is TGTGCCAGCAGTCCCATACAGGGGCCCCGTAGGGGATCTGGAAACACCATATATTTT. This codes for CASSPIQGPRRGSGNTIYF.

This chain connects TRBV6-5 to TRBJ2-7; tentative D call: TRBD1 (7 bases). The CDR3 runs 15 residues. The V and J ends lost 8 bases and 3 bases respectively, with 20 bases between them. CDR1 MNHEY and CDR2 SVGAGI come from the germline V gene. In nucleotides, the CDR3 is TGTGCCAGCGAGGGCAGGGGGAGGTTTGGCTACGAGCAGTACTTC. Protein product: CASEGRGRFGYEQYF.

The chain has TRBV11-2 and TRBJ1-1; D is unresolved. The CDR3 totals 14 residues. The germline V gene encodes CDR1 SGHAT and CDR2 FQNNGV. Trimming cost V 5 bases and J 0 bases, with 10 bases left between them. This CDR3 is CASSVTHLNTEAFF. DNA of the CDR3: TGTGCCAGCAGCGTGACACATTTGAACACTGAAGCTTTCTTT.

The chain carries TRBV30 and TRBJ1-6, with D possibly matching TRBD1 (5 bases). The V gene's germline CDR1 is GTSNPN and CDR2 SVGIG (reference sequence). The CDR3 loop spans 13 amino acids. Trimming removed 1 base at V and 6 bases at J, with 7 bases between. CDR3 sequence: CAWSGQGNSPLHF. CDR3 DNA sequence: TGTGCCTGGAGTGGCCAGGGTAATTCACCCCTCCACTTT.

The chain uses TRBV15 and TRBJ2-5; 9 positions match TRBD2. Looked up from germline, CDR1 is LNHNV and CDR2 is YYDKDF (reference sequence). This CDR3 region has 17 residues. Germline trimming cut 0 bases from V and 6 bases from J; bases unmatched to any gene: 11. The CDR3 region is CATSRDFSAGGLQTQYF. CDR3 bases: TGTGCCACCAGCAGAGATTTCAGCGCGGGGGGGCTCCAGACCCAGTACTTC.

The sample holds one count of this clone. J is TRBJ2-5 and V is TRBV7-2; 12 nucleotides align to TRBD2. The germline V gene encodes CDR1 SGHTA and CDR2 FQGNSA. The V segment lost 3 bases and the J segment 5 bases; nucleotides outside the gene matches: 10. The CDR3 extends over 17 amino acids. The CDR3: CASSLGLAGLEGETQYF. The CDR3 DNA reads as TGTGCCAGCAGCTTGGGACTAGCGGGTCTCGAAGGGGAGACCCAGTACTTC. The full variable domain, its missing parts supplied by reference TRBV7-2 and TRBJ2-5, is GAGVSQSPSNKVTEKGKDVELRCDPISGHTALYWYRQSLGQGLEFLIYFQGNSAPDKSGLPSDRFSAERTGGSVSTLTIQRTQQEDSAVYLCASSLGLAGLEGETQYFGPGTRLLVL.

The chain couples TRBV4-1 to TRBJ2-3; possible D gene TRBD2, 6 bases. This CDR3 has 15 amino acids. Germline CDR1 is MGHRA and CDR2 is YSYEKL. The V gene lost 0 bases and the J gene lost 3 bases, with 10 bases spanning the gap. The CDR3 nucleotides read TGCGCCAGCAGCCAAGAAGCTCTAGCGACAGATACGCAGTATTTT. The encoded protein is CASSQEALATDTQYF.

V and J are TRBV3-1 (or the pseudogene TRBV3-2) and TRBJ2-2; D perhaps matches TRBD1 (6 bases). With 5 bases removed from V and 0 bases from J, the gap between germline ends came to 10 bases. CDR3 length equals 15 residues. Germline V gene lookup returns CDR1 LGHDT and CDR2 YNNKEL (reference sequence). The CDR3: CASSIWTANTGELFF. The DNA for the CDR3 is TGTGCCAGCAGCATTTGGACAGCGAACACCGGGGAGCTGTTTTTT.

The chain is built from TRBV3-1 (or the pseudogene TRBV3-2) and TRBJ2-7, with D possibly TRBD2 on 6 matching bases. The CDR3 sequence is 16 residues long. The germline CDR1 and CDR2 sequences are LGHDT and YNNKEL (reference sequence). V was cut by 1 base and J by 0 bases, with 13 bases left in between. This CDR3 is CASSQVPSAFSYEQYF. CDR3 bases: TGTGCCAGCAGCCAAGTGCCTAGCGCCTTCTCCTACGAGCAGTACTTC.

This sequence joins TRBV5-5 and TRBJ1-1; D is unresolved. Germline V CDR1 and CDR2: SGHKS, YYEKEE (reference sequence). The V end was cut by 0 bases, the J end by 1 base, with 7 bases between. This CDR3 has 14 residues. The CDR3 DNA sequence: TGTGCCAGCAGCTTGGTTCGCAGGAACACTGAAGCTTTCTTT. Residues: CASSLVRRNTEAFF.

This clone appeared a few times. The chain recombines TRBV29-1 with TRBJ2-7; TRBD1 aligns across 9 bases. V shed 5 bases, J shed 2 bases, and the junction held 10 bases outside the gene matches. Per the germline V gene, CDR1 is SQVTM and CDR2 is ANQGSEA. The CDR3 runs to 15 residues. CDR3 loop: CSVFSTGGGTYEQYF. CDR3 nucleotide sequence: TGCAGCGTTTTCAGCACAGGGGGCGGGACCTACGAGCAGTACTTC.

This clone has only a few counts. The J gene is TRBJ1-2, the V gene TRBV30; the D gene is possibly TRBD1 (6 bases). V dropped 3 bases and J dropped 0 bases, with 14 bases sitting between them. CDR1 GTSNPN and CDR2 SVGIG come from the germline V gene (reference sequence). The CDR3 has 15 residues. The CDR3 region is CAWRVRTAPNYGYTF. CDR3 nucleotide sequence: TGTGCCTGGAGGGTCAGGACAGCGCCTAACTATGGCTACACCTTC.

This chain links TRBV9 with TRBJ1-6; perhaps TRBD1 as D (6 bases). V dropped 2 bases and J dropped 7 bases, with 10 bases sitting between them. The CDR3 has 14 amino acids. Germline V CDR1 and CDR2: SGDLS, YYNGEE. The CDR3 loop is CASSVQGRNSPLHF. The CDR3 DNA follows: TGTGCCAGCAGCGTCCAGGGGAGAAATTCACCCCTCCACTTT.

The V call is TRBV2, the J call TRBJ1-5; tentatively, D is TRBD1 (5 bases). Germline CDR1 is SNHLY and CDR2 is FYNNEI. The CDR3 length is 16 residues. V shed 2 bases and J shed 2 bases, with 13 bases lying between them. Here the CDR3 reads CASSELAREGNQPQHF. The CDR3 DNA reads TGTGCCAGCAGTGAACTGGCCAGGGAAGGCAATCAGCCCCAGCATTTT. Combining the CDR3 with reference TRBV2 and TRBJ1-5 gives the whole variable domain EPEVTQTPSHQVTQMGQEVILRCVPISNHLYFYWYRQILGQKVEFLVSFYNNEISEKSEIFDDQFSVERPDGSNFTLKIRSTKLEDSAMYFCASSELAREGNQPQHFGDGTRLSIL.

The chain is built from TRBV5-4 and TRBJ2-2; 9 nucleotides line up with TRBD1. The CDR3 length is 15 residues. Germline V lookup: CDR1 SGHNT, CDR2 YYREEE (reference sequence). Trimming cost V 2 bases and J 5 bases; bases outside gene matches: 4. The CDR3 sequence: CASSFGTGRTGELFF. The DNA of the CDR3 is TGTGCCAGCAGCTTTGGGACAGGGAGGACCGGGGAGCTGTTTTTT.

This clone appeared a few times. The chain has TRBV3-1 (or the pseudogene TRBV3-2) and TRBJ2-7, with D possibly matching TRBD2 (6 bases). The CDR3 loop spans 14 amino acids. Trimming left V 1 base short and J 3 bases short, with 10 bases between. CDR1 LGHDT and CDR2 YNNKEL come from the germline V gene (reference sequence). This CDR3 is CASSQVDGGYEQYF. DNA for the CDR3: TGTGCCAGCAGCCAAGTTGACGGGGGCTACGAGCAGTACTTC.

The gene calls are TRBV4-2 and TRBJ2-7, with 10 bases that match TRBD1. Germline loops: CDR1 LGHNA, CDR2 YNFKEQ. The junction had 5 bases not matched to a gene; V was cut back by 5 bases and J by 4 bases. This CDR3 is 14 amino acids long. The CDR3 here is CASSSRQGAYEQYF. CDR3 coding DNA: TGTGCCAGCAGCTCACGACAGGGGGCATACGAGCAGTACTTC.

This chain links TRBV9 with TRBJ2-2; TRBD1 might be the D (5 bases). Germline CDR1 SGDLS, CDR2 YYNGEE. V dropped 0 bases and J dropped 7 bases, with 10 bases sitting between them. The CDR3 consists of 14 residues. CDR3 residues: CASSVGVGVGELFF. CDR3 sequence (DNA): TGTGCCAGCAGCGTAGGAGTAGGGGTCGGGGAGCTGTTTTTT.

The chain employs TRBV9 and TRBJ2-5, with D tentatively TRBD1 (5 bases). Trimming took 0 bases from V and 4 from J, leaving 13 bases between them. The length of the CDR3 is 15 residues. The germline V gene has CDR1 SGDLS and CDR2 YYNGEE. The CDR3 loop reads CASSVEAGIGETQYF. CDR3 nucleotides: TGTGCCAGCAGCGTAGAGGCAGGGATAGGAGAGACCCAGTACTTC.

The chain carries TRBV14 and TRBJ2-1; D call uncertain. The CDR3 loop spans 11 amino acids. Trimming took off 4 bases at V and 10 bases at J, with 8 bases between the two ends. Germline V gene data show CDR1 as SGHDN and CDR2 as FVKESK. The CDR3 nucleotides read TGTGCCAGCAGCCCAGGAACGGAGCAGTTCTTC. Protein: CASSPGTEQFF.